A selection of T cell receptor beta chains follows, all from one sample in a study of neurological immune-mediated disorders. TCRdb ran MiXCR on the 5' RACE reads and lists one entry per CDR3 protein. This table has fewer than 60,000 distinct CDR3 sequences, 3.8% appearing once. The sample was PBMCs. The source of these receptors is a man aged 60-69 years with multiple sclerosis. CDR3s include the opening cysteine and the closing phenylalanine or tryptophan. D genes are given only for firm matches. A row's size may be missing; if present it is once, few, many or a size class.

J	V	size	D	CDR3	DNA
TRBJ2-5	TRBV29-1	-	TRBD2	CSVGGGTETQYF	TGCAGCGTTGGGGGGGGGACGGAGACCCAGTACTTC
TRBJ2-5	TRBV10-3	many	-	CAISEYETQYF	TGTGCCATCAGTGAATATGAGACCCAGTACTTC
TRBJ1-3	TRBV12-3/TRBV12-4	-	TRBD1	CASSPDRGRKNIYF	TGTGCCAGCAGCCCGGACAGGGGAAGAAAAAACATATATTTT
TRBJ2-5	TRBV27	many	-	CASRSRGAKTQYF	TGTGCCAGCAGGAGTCGGGGGGCGAAGACCCAGTACTTC
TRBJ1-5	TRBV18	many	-	CASSPKLGKGGQPQHF	TGTGCCAGCTCACCAAAGCTGGGGAAAGGGGGTCAGCCCCAGCATTTT
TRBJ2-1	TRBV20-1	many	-	CSRERYNEQFF	TGCAGTCGAGAGCGGTACAATGAGCAGTTCTTC
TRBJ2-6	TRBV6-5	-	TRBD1	CASSYSGTGSGANVLTF	TGTGCCAGCAGTTACTCCGGGACAGGGTCAGGGGCCAACGTCCTGACTTTC
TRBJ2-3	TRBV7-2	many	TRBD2	CASSLGSGSWDTQYF	TGTGCCAGCAGCTTAGGAAGCGGGAGTTGGGATACGCAGTATTTT
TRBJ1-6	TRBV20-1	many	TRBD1	CSAREQGRSPLHF	TGCAGTGCTAGAGAACAGGGGCGGTCACCCCTCCACTTT
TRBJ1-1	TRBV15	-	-	CATSRRKGITEAFF	TGTGCCACCAGCAGAAGAAAGGGAATCACTGAAGCTTTCTTT
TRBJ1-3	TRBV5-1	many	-	CASSLDSPGNSGNTIYF	TGCGCCAGCAGCTTGGATTCGCCGGGCAACTCTGGAAACACCATATATTTT
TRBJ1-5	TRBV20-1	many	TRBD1	CSATGTGVFQPQHF	TGCAGTGCTACCGGGACAGGGGTATTTCAGCCCCAGCATTTT
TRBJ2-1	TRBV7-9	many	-	CASSRTADPDHEQFF	TGTGCCAGCAGCCGGACCGCCGACCCCGACCATGAGCAGTTCTTC
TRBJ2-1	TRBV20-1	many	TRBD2	CSAKLAGGNEQFF	TGCAGTGCTAAACTAGCGGGAGGAAATGAGCAGTTCTTC
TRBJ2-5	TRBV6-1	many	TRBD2	CASMSERGVATQYF	TGTGCCAGCATGTCAGAGCGGGGGGTTGCGACCCAGTACTTC
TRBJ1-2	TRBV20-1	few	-	CSDKGVPRGTSYGYTF	TGCAGTGACAAGGGCGTTCCTCGGGGGACTAGCTATGGCTACACCTTC
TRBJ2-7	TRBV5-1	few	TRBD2	CASSLGLAVSYEQYF	TGCGCCAGCAGCTTGGGACTAGCGGTTTCCTACGAGCAGTACTTC
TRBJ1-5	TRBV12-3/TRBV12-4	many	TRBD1	CASRPGQGNQPQHF	TGTGCCAGCAGACCGGGACAGGGGAATCAGCCCCAGCATTTT
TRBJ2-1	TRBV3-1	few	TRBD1	CASSQTGQANNEQFF	TGTGCCAGCAGCCAGACCGGACAGGCCAACAATGAGCAGTTCTTC
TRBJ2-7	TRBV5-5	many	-	CASSDTSQGYYEQYF	TGTGCCAGCAGCGATACTAGCCAGGGATACTACGAGCAGTACTTC
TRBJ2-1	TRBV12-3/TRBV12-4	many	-	CASSLLRAYNEQFF	TGTGCCAGCAGTTTACTGCGGGCCTACAATGAGCAGTTCTTC
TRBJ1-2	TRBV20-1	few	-	CSATGGANYGYTF	TGCAGTGCTACCGGGGGAGCTAACTATGGCTACACCTTC
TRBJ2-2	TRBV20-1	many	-	CSASGTDNTGELFF	TGCAGTGCTAGCGGGACCGATAACACCGGGGAGCTGTTTTTT
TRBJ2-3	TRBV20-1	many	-	CSARRGGGTDTQYF	TGCAGTGCTAGGAGGGGGGGGGGCACAGATACGCAGTATTTT
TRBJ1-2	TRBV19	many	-	CASAPGHFGYTF	TGTGCCAGTGCTCCGGGACACTTTGGCTACACCTTC
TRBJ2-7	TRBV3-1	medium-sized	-	CASRTSLLPYEQYF	TGTGCCAGCAGGACCAGCCTGCTCCCCTACGAGCAGTACTTC
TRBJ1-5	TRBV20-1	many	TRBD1	CSAIEPTGGDQPQHF	TGCAGTGCTATCGAACCGACAGGGGGGGACCAGCCCCAGCATTTT
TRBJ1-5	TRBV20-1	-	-	CSASPRDGNKTQNF	TGCAGTGCTAGTCCTCGGGACGGCAATAAGACCCAGAATTTT
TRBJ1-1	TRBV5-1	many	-	CASGPGREGTEAFF	TGCGCCAGCGGCCCTGGGAGGGAAGGGACTGAAGCTTTCTTT
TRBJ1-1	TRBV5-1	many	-	CASSTHLTALNTEAFF	TGCGCCAGCAGCACCCATCTGACAGCCTTGAACACTGAAGCTTTCTTT
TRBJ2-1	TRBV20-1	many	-	CSARALDNEQFF	TGCAGTGCTAGAGCCCTAGACAATGAGCAGTTCTTC
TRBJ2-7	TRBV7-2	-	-	CASSFSGREQYF	TGTGCCAGCAGCTTTTCCGGACGCGAGCAGTACTTC
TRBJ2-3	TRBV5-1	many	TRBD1	CASSLGGQPSTDTQYF	TGCGCCAGCAGCTTGGGGGGACAGCCGAGCACAGATACGCAGTATTTT
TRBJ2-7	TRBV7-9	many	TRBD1	CASSLMGQGTEQYF	TGTGCCAGCAGCTTAATGGGACAGGGGACCGAGCAGTACTTC
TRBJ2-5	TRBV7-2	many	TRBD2	CASSLWAGGGETQYF	TGTGCCAGCAGCTTATGGGCGGGGGGCGGAGAGACCCAGTACTTC
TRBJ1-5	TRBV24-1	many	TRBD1	CATSDDRGGWDQPQHF	TGTGCCACCAGTGACGACAGGGGAGGTTGGGATCAGCCCCAGCATTTT
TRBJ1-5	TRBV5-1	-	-	CASSLYGGDQPQHF	TGCGCCAGCAGCTTGTACGGGGGTGATCAGCCCCAGCATTTT
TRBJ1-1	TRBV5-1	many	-	CASSLVRDTEAFF	TGCGCCAGCAGCTTGGTCAGGGACACTGAAGCTTTCTTT
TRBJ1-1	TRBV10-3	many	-	CAISANRGGTEAFF	TGTGCCATCAGTGCTAATCGAGGGGGGACTGAAGCTTTCTTT
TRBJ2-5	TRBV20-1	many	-	CSARRGAGETQYF	TGCAGTGCTAGAAGGGGAGCAGGGGAGACCCAGTACTTC
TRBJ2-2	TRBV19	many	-	CASSQTITGELFF	TGTGCCAGTAGTCAGACAATCACCGGGGAGCTGTTTTTT
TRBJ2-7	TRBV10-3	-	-	CAISPRDYEQYF	TGTGCCATCAGTCCTAGGGACTACGAGCAGTACTTC
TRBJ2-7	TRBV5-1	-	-	CASSWGTGNEQYF	TGCGCCAGCAGCTGGGGGACGGGGAACGAGCAGTACTTC
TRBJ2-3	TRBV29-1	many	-	CSVVFGGAADTQYF	TGCAGCGTTGTCTTTGGGGGGGCTGCAGATACGCAGTATTTT
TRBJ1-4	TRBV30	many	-	CAWNPDRMREKLFF	TGTGCCTGGAACCCTGACAGAATGAGGGAAAAACTGTTTTTT
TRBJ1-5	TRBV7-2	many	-	CASSVREGNQPQHF	TGTGCCAGCAGCGTGAGGGAGGGCAATCAGCCCCAGCATTTT
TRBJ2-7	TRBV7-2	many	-	CASSLVVSWRRGDYEQYF	TGTGCCAGCAGCTTAGTTGTCTCCTGGCGAAGGGGGGACTACGAGCAGTACTTC
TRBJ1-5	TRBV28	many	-	CASRSPGQPQHF	TGTGCCAGCAGGAGTCCAGGACAGCCCCAGCATTTT
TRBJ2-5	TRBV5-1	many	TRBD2	CASRPLAGEETQYF	TGCGCCAGCAGGCCGCTAGCGGGGGAAGAGACCCAGTACTTC
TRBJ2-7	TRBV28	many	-	CASSHGTSISSYEQYF	TGTGCCAGCAGTCACGGGACATCGATTAGCTCCTACGAGCAGTACTTC
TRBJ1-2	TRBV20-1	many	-	CSTFPQEFYGYTF	TGCAGTACTTTCCCCCAGGAGTTCTATGGCTACACCTTC
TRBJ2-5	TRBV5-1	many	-	CASFGQQETQYF	TGCGCCAGCTTCGGTCAGCAAGAGACCCAGTACTTC
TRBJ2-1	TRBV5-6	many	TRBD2	CASSLGLAGIYNEQFF	TGTGCCAGCAGCTTGGGGCTAGCGGGGATCTACAATGAGCAGTTCTTC